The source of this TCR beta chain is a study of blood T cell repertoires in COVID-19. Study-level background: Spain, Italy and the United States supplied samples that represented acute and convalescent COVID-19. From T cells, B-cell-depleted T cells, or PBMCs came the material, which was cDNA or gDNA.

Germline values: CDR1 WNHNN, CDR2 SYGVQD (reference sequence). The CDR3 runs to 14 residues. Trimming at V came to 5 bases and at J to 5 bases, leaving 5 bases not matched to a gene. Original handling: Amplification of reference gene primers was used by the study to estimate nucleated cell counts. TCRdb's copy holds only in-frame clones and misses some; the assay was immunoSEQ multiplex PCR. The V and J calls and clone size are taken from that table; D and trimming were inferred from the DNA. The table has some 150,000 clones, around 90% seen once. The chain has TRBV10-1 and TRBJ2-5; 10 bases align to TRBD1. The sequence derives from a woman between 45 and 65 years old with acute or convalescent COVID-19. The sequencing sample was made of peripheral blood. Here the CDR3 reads CASSSGTGVETQYF. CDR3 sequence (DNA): TGCGCCAGCAGTTCCGGGACAGGGGTCGAGACCCAGTACTTC.